This T cell receptor beta chain was retrieved from a study of radiotherapy plus CTLA-4 blockade in lung cancer. In the study overall: Objective responses occurred in 15% to 20% of patients; over 25% had disease control. Study-level findings and limits: In blood, early T cell clone dynamics reportedly predicted response best, together with interferon-beta.

Using immunoSEQ multiplex PCR, the repertoire was profiled, and TCRdb retains in-frame clones only, with some absent. The data contain fewer than 150,000 clones, 78% of them singletons. With ipilimumab providing CTLA-4 blockade, focal radiation was administered to patients who had chemo-refractory metastatic non-small-cell lung cancer. This CDR3 region has 14 residues. CDR1 is LGHNA, CDR2 YSLEER, per germline. V lost 1 base, J lost 5 bases, and 9 bases lay in between. Notes on this clone: Its specificity is not known.

The J gene is TRBJ1-5, the V gene TRBV4-3; the D is unclear. The material was peripheral blood, obtained from a patient treated with radiotherapy plus ipilimumab. This TCR derives from a human donor with non-small cell lung cancer who had a partial response to radiotherapy plus ipilimumab. The CDR3 region has the DNA TGCGCCAGCAGCCAAGGCGGGTCGGATCAGCCCCAGCATTTT. Its translation: CASSQGGSDQPQHF.